The present T cell receptor (beta chain) was sequenced within a study of blood T cell repertoires in COVID-19. Whole-study context: T cells, B-cell-depleted T cells, or PBMCs supplied cDNA or gDNA.

As processed by the authors: Amplified reference gene primers provided the basis for estimating nucleated cell counts. Assay: immunoSEQ multiplex PCR; the TCRdb copy retains only in-frame clones and omits some. V, J and clone size reflect that table, while D and trimming were determined from the DNA. This table holds 300,000 to 400,000 clones, approximately 90% found once. In Seattle, patients joined the study during active infection and were tracked longitudinally. Trimming removed 6 bases from V and 5 bases from J; junction bases left unmatched: 13. Germline CDR1 reads KGHSH; CDR2 reads LQKENI. The CDR3 runs to 16 residues.

V usage is TRBV18 and J usage is TRBJ1-5; 7 nucleotides match TRBD1. Input material: peripheral blood. The receptor was derived from a man aged 25-40 years with COVID-19, enrolled during active disease. CDR3 amino acids: CASSPSDRATYQPQHF. CDR3 nucleotides: TGTGCCAGCTCTCCATCAGACAGGGCCACTTATCAGCCCCAGCATTTT.